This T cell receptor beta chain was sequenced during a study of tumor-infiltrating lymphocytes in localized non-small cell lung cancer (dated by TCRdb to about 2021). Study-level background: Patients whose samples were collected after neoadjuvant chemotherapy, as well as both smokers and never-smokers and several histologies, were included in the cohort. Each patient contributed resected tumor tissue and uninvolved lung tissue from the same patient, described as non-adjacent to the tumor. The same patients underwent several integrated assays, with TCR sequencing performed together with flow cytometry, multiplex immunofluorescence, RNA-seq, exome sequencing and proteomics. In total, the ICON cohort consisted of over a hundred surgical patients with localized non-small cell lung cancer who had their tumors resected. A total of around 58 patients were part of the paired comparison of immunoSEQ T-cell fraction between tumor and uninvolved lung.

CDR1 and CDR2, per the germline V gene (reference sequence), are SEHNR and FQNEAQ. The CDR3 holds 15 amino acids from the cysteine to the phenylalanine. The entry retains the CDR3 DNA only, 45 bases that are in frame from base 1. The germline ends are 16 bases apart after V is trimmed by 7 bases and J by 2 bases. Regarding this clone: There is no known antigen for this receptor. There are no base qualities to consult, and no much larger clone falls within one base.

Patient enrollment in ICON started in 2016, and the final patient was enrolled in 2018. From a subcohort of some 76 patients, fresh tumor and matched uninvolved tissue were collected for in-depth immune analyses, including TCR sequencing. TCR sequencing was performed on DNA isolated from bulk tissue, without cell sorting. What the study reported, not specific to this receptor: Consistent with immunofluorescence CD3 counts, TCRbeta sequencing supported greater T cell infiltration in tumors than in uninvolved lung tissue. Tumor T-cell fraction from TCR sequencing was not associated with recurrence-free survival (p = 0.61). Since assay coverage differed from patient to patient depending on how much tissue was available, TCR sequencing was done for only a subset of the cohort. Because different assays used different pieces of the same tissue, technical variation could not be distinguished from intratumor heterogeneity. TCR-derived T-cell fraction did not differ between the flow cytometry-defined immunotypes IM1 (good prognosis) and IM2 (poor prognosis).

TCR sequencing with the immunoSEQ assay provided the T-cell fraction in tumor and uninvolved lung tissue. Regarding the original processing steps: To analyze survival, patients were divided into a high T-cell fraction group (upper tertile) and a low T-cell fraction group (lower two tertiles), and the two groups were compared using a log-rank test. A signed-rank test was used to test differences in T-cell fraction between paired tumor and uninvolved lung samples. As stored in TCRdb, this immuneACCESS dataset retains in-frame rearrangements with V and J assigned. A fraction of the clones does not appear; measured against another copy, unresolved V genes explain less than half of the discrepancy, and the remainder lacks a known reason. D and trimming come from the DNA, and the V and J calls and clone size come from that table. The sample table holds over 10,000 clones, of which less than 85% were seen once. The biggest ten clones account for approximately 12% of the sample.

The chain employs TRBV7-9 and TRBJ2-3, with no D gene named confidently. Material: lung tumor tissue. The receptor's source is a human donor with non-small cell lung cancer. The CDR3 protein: CASNQDGDFTDTQYF. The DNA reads TGTGCCAGCAACCAGGATGGGGATTTCACAGATACGCAGTATTTT.